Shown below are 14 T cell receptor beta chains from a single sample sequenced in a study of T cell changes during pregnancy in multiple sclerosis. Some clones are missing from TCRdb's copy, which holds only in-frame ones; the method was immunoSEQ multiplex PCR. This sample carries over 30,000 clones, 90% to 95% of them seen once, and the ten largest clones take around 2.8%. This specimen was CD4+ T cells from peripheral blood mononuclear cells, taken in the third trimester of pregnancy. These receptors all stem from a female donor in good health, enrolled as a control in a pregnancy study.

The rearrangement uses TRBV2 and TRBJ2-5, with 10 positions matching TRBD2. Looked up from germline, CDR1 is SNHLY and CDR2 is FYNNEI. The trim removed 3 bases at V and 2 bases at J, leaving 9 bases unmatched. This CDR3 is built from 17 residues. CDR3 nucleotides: TGTGCCAGCAGTGATCCCCCTCTAGCGGGGGTACAAGAGACCCAGTACTTC. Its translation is CASSDPPLAGVQETQYF.

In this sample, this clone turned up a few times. As DNA, the CDR3 is TGCGCCAGCAGCTTGGCGGGAATGTCACCCCTCCACTTT. This gives the protein CASSLAGMSPLHF. The genes are TRBV5-1 and TRBJ1-6; D is undetermined. CDR1 and CDR2 (germline): SGHRS, YFSETQ. The length of the CDR3 is 13 residues. V lost 0 bases and J 10 bases, leaving 8 bases between the germline ends.

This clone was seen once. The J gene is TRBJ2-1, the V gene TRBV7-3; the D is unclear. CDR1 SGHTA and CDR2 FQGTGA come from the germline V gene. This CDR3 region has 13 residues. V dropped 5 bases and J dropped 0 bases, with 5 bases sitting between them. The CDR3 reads CASSTSSYNEQFF. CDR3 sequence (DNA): TGTGCCAGCAGCACCAGCTCCTACAATGAGCAGTTCTTC.

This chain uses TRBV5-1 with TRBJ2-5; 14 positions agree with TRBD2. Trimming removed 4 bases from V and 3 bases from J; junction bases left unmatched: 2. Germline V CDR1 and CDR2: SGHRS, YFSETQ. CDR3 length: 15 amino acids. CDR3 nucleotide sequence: TGCGCCAGCAGCCCGGGACTAGCGGGGGAAGAGACCCAGTACTTC. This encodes CASSPGLAGEETQYF.

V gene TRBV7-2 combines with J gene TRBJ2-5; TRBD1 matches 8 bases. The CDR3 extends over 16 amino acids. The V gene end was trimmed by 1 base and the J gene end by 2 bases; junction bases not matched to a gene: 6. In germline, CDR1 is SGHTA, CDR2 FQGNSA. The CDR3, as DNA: TGTGCCAGCAGCTTAGGGGGACAGGCCGTTCAAGAGACCCAGTACTTC. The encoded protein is CASSLGGQAVQETQYF.

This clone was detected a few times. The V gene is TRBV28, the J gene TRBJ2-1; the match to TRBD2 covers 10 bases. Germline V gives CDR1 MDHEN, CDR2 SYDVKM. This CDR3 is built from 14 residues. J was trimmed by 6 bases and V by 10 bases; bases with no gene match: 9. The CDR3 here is CAITSGKVGNEQFF. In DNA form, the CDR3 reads TGTGCCATCACTAGCGGGAAAGTCGGCAATGAGCAGTTCTTC.

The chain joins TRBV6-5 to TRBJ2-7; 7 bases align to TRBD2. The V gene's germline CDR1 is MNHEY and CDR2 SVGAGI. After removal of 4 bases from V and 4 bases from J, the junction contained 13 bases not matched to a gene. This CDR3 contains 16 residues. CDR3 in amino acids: CASSLGPGGLGYEQYF. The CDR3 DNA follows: TGTGCCAGCAGTTTGGGACCGGGAGGATTAGGATACGAGCAGTACTTC.

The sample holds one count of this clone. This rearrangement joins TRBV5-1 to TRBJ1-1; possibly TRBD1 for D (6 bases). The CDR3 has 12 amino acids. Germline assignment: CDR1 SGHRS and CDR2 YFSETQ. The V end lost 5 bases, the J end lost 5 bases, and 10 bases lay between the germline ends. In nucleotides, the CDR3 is TGCGCCAGCAGAACAGGGCGGACTGAAGCTTTCTTT. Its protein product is CASRTGRTEAFF.

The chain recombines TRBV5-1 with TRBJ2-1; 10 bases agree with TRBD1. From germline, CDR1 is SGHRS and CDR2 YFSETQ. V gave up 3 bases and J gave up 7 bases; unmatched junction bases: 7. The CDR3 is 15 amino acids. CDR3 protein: CASSSNGQGVNEQFF. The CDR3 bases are TGCGCCAGCAGCTCTAATGGACAGGGGGTTAATGAGCAGTTCTTC.

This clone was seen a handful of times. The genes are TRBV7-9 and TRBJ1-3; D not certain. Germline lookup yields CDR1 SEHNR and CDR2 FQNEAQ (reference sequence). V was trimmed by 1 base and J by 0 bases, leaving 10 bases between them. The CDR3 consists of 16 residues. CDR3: CASSLEPRFSGNTIYF. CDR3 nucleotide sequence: TGTGCCAGCAGCTTAGAACCTCGGTTCTCTGGAAACACCATATATTTT. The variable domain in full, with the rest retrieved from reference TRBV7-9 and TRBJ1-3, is DTGVSQNPRHKITKRGQNVTFRCDPISEHNRLYWYRQTLGQGPEFLTYFQNEAQLEKSRLLSDRFSAERPKGSFSTLEIQRTEQGDSAMYLCASSLEPRFSGNTIYFGEGSWLTVV.

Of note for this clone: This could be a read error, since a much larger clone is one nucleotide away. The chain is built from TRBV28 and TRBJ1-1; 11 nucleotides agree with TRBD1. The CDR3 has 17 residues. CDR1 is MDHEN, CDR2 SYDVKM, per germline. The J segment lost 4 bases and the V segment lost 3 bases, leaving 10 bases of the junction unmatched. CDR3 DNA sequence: TGTGCCAGCAGTTTGAGTTCCGGGACAGGGGGTGTCACTGAAGCTTTCTTT. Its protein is CASSLSSGTGGVTEAFF.

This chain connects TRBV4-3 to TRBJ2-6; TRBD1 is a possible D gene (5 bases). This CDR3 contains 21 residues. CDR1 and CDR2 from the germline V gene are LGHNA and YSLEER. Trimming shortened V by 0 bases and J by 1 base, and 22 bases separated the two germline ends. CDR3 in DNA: TGCGCCAGCAGCCAAGAAGGCAGGGTACAGCATACCCTATCTGGGGCCAACGTCCTGACTTTC. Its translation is CASSQEGRVQHTLSGANVLTF.

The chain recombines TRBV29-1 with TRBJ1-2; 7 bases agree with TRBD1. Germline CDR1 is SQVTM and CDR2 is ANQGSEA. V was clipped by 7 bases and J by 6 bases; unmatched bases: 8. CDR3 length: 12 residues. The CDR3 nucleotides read TGCAGCGGCTTGCAGGGGGTGGATGGCTACACCTTC. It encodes CSGLQGVDGYTF.

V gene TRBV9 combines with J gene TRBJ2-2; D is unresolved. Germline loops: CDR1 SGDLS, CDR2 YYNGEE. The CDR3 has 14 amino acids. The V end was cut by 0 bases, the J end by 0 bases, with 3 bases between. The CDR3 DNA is TGTGCCAGCAGCGTAGCTGCGAACACCGGGGAGCTGTTTTTT. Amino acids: CASSVAANTGELFF.